One T cell receptor beta chain is described in this entry. This sample was taken from a study of tissue T cells after allogeneic stem cell transplantation. TCRdb's table, derived via immunoSEQ multiplex PCR, lists solely in-frame clones and lacks some. This table has about 28,000 clones, 65% to 90% appearing once. This CDR3 region has 13 residues. Trimming stripped 4 bases from V and 0 bases from J, with 4 bases between. The specimen was blood, collected before transplantation. The chain is built from TRBV12-3 or TRBV12-4 and TRBJ1-3; D is unclear. This TCR was sampled from a woman aged 18 to 49 who later had graft-versus-host disease after an allogeneic stem cell transplant. The CDR3 bases are TGTGCCAGCAGTTCAGACTCTGGAAACACCATATATTTT. Translating gives CASSSDSGNTIYF.